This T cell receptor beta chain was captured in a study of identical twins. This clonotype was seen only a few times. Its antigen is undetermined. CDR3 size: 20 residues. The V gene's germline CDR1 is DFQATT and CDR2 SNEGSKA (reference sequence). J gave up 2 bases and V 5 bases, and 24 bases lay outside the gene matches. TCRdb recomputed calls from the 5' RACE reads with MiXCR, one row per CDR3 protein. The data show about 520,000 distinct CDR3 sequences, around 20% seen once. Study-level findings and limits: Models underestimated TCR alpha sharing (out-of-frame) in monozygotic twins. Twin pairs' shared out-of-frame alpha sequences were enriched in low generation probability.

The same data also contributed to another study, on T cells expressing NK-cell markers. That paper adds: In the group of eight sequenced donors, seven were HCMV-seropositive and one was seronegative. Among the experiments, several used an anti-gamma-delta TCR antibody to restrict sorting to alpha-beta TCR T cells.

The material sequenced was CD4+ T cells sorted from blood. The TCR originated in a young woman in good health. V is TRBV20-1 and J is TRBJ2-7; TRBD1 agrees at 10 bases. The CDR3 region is CSAGRGLHRDRGGVTYEQYF. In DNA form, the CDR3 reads TGCAGTGCTGGGAGGGGACTCCACCGGGACAGGGGAGGGGTCACCTACGAGCAGTACTTC.